The entry that follows covers one TCR beta chain sequence. Its target is not known. RNA, once extracted, was reverse transcribed into cDNA for use as the sequencing template. Clones were read by immunoSEQ multiplex PCR, and TCRdb kept only the in-frame ones, dropping some. The sample yields about 200,000 clones, 56% seen once. The data were taken from a study of CD8+ T cells in alopecia areata. Study outcomes and limitations: Lesional scalp displayed greater clonality than normal scalp, most notably in alopecia totalis/universalis.

Germline lookup yields CDR1 PRHDT and CDR2 FYEKMQ (reference sequence). V was pared by 5 bases and J by 3 bases, with 10 bases between. This CDR3 contains 13 residues. The sequence came from a human donor in good health. V gene TRBV13 combines with J gene TRBJ2-5, with a tentative D call TRBD1 (6 bases). The sample taken for sequencing was CD8+ T cells sorted from blood. CDR3 sequence (DNA): TGTGCCAGCAGCAGTTACAGGGAAGAGACCCAGTACTTC. It yields the protein CASSSYREETQYF.